This is a list of T cell receptor beta chains from one sample in a study of CD8 T cells in Susac syndrome. TCRdb reprocessed the immunoSEQ multiplex PCR reads with MiXCR, giving one entry per CDR3 protein. The sample lists hundreds of thousands of distinct CDR3 sequences, 94% occurring once. The sequenced material came from CD4+ T cells from PBMCs. The receptors originated from a human donor with Susac syndrome. Both conserved end residues are part of each CDR3. D genes are given only for firm matches. Clone size is not always given. Where it is, it says once, few, many or a class for expanded clones.

v_gene	j_gene	abundance	d_gene	CDR3nt	CDR3aa
TRBV30	TRBJ1-5	.	.	TGTGCCTGGAGTCCAGGGGCGGATCAGCCCCAGCATTTT	CAWSPGADQPQHF
TRBV5-4	TRBJ2-3	.	.	TGTGCCAGCAAAGTTCCGGGGTTAGATACGCAGTATTTT	CASKVPGLDTQYF
TRBV3-1	TRBJ2-7	.	TRBD1	TGTGCCAGCAGCCAACAGAAACTCGACAGGGGATTCATTTACGAGCAGTACTTC	CASSQQKLDRGFIYEQYF
TRBV5-1	TRBJ2-5	.	.	TGCGCCAGCAGCCCCGAAATGGAAGAGACCCAGTACTTC	CASSPEMEETQYF
TRBV30	TRBJ1-2	once	.	TGTGCCTGGAGTGCCCGAAGGGACTATGGCTACACCTTC	CAWSARRDYGYTF
TRBV11-2	TRBJ2-5	.	.	TGTGCCAGCAGCTTTGGGACTGGGGAGACCCAGTACTTC	CASSFGTGETQYF
TRBV29-1	TRBJ2-2	.	TRBD2	TGCAGCGTTGGGATAGCGGGGGGGCGGGGCACCGGGGAGCTGTTTTTT	CSVGIAGGRGTGELFF
TRBV3-1	TRBJ2-3	.	.	TGTGCCAGCAGCCATGACCAAGATACGCAGTATTTT	CASSHDQDTQYF
TRBV3-1	TRBJ1-4	.	TRBD1	TGTGCCAGCAGCCAAGTCGTAGGACAGGGAGACGAAAAACTGTTTTTT	CASSQVVGQGDEKLFF
TRBV6-2/TRBV6-3	TRBJ2-7	.	TRBD2	TGTGCCAGCAGTTACATCGCGGGGGAAGCCTACGAGCAGTACTTC	CASSYIAGEAYEQYF
TRBV11-2	TRBJ1-5	.	.	TGTGCCAGCAGCGGGACAACTAGCAATCAGCCCCAGCATTTT	CASSGTTSNQPQHF
TRBV6-2/TRBV6-3	TRBJ2-5	.	TRBD2	TGTGCCAGCAGTTACTCGGGACTAGCGTTGTACTTC	CASSYSGLALYF
TRBV7-2	TRBJ1-3	.	.	TGTGCCAGCAGTTGGACAGATTTCTCTGGAAACACCATATATTTT	CASSWTDFSGNTIYF
TRBV20-1	TRBJ2-3	.	TRBD2	TGCAGTGCTAGAGATCCCAGCGGGGTAAGCACAGATACGCAGTATTTT	CSARDPSGVSTDTQYF
TRBV7-8	TRBJ2-2	.	TRBD2	TGTGCCAGCAGCTCCGCGGGGGACGACGGGGAGCTGTTTTTT	CASSSAGDDGELFF
TRBV19	TRBJ1-1	few	TRBD1	TGTGCCAGTAGTACTAGGACAGGTGGCACTGAAGCTTTCTTT	CASSTRTGGTEAFF
TRBV5-1	TRBJ1-1	.	TRBD1	TGCGCCAGCAGCTTGGGAGGGGGCGGGAACACTGAAGCTTTCTTT	CASSLGGGGNTEAFF
TRBV30	TRBJ2-7	.	.	TGTGCCTGGAGTAGGGGGTGGTACGAGCAGTACTTC	CAWSRGWYEQYF
TRBV29-1	TRBJ2-3	.	.	TGCAGCGGGGAGGGACAGCTCACAGATACGCAGTATTTT	CSGEGQLTDTQYF
TRBV3-1	TRBJ1-1	once	TRBD1	TGTGCCAGCAGCCAAGACGAGGGGACAGCGAACACTGAAGCTTTCTTT	CASSQDEGTANTEAFF
TRBV14	TRBJ2-7	.	.	TGTGCCAGCAGCCAAGGTCCTTACTACGAGCAGTACTTC	CASSQGPYYEQYF
TRBV20-1	TRBJ1-1	.	.	TGCAGTGCTAGAGTACTGGCAGGGGTTGTCTCTGAAGCTTTCTTT	CSARVLAGVVSEAFF
TRBV6-5	TRBJ2-3	.	TRBD1	TGTGCCAGCAGTTCCGGGACAGGGTTGCGGACAGATACGCAGTATTTT	CASSSGTGLRTDTQYF
TRBV6-6	TRBJ2-7	.	TRBD2	TGTGCCAGCAGCCCACCCCGCGGGGGATCCTACGAGCAGTACTTC	CASSPPRGGSYEQYF
TRBV7-3	TRBJ1-4	.	.	TGTGCCAGCAGCCCCGGGGCTGCTGAAAAACTGTTTTTT	CASSPGAAEKLFF
TRBV7-8	TRBJ2-7	.	.	TGTGCCAGCAGCTTGAGTTTTTCCGACGAGCAGTACTTC	CASSLSFSDEQYF
TRBV27	TRBJ2-5	.	TRBD2	TGTGCCAGCAGCCCATGGACTAGCGGGGGGATGTCCCAGTACTTC	CASSPWTSGGMSQYF
TRBV5-1	TRBJ1-2	.	.	TGCGCCAGCAGCCTCCAGGACCGATTTTACGATGGCTACACCTTC	CASSLQDRFYDGYTF
TRBV30	TRBJ1-5	.	.	TGTGCCTCCCACCCCTCGGATGATCAGCCCCAGCATTTT	CASHPSDDQPQHF
TRBV30	TRBJ1-2	.	.	TGTGCCTGGACGCGGACGGCCTATGGCTACACCTTC	CAWTRTAYGYTF
TRBV5-1	TRBJ2-7	once	TRBD1	TGCGCCAGCAGCCTAACAACCGGGACAGGATCCTACGAGCAGTACTTC	CASSLTTGTGSYEQYF